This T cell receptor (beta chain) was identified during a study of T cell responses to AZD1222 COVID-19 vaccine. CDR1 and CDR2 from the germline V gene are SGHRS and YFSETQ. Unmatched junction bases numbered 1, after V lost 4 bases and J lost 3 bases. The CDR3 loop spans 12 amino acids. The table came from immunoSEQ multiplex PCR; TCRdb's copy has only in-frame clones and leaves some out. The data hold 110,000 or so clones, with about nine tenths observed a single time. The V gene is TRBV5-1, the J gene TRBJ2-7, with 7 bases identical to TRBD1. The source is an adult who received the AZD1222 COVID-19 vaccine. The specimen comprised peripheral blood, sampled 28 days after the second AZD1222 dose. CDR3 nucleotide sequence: TGCGCCAGCAGCACAGGGGACTACGAGCAGTACTTC. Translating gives CASSTGDYEQYF.